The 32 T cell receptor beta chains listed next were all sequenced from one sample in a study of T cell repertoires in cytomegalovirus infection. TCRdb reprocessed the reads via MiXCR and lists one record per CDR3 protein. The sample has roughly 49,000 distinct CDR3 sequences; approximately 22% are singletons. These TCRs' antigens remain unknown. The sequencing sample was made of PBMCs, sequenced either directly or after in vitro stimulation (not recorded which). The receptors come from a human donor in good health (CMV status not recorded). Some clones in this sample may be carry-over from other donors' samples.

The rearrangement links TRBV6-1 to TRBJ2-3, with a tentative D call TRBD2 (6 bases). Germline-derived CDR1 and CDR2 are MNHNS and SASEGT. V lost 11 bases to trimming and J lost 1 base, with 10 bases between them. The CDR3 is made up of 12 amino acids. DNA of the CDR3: TGTGCCCTCGGGGGACGCACAGATACGCAGTATTTT. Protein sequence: CALGGRTDTQYF.

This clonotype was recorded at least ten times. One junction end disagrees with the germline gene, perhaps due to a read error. The CDR3 sequence is CASSSNPGTGGPF. The DNA of the CDR3 is TGTGCCAGCAGCTCAAACCCCGGGACAGGTGGACCCTTC. The chain uses TRBV7-9 and TRBJ2-1; 8 nucleotides match TRBD1. CDR3 length: 13 residues. Germline-derived CDR1 and CDR2 are SEHNR and FQNEAQ (reference sequence).

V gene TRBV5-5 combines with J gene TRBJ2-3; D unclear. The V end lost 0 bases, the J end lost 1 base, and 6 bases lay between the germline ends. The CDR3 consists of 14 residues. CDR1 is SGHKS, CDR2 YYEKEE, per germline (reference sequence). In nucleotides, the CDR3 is TGTGCCAGCAGCTTGGACGGACGCACAGATACGCAGTATTTT. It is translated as CASSLDGRTDTQYF.

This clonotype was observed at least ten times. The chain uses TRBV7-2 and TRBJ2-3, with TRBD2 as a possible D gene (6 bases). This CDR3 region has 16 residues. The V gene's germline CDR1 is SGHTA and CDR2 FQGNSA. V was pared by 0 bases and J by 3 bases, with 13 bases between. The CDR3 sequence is CASSLAGGTVTDTQYF. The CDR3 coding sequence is TGTGCCAGCAGCTTAGCGGGCGGGACGGTGACAGATACGCAGTATTTT.

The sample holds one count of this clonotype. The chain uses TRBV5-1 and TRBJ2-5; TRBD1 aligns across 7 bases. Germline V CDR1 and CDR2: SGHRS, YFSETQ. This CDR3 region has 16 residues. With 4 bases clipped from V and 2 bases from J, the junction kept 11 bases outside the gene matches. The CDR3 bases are TGCGCCAGCAGCCCAACCGGTACAGGGGCACAAGAGACCCAGTACTTC. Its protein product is CASSPTGTGAQETQYF.

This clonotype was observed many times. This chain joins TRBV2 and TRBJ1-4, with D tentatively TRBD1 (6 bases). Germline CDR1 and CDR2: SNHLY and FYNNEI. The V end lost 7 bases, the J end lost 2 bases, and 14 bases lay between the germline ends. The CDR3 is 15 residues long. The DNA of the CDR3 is TGTGCCAGCACGAAACAGGGACTGACTAATGAAAAACTGTTTTTT. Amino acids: CASTKQGLTNEKLFF.

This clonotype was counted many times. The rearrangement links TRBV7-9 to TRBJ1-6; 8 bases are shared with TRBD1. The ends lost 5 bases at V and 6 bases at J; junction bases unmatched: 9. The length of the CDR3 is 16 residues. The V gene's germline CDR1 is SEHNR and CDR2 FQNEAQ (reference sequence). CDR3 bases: TGTGCCAGCAGCCACCGGCAGGGGGCTGTTAATTCACCCCTCCACTTT. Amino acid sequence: CASSHRQGAVNSPLHF.

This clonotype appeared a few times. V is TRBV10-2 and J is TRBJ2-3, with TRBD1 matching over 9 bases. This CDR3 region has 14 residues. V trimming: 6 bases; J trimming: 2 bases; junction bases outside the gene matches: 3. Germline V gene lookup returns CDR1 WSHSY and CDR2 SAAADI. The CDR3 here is CASRDRGPTDTQYF. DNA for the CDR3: TGCGCCAGCAGGGACAGGGGACCCACAGATACGCAGTATTTT.

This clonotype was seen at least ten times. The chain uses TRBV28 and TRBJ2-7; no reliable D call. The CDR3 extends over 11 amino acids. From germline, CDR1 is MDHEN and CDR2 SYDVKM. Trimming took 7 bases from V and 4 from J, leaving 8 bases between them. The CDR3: CASMGRYEQYF. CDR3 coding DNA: TGTGCCAGCATGGGTCGGTACGAGCAGTACTTC.

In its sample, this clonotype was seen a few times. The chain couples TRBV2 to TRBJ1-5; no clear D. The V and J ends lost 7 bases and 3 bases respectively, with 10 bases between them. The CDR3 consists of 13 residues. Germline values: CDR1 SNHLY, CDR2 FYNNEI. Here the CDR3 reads CASKGNFNQPQHF. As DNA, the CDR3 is TGTGCCAGCAAGGGTAATTTCAATCAGCCCCAGCATTTT.

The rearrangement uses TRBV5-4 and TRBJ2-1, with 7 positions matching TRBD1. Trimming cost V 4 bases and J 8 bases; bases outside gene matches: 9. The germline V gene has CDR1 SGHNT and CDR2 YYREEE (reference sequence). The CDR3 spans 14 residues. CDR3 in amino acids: CASSGRDRVDEQFF. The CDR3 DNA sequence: TGTGCCAGCAGCGGCCGGGACAGAGTCGATGAGCAGTTCTTC.

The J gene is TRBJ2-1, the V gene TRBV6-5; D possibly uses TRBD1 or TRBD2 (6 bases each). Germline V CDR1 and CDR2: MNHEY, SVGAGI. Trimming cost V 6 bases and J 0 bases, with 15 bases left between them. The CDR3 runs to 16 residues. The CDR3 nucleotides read TGTGCCAGCAGCTACGTCGGGGGCTTCTCCTACAATGAGCAGTTCTTC. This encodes CASSYVGGFSYNEQFF.

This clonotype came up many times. The CDR3 coding sequence is TGTGCCAGCAGCTCGGGACTCGGCAGGGAGACCCAGTACTTC. This gives the protein CASSSGLGRETQYF. The V gene is TRBV7-2, the J gene TRBJ2-5; weak D call: TRBD2 (6 bases). The germline V gene has CDR1 SGHTA and CDR2 FQGNSA. Trimming cost V 4 bases and J 5 bases, with 14 bases left between them. The CDR3 is made up of 14 amino acids.

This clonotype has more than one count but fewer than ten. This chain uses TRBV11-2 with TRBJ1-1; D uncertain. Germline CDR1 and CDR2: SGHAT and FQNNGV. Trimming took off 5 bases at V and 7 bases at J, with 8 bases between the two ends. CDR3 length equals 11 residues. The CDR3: CASSPGIEAFF. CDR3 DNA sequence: TGTGCCAGCAGCCCTGGTATTGAAGCTTTCTTT.

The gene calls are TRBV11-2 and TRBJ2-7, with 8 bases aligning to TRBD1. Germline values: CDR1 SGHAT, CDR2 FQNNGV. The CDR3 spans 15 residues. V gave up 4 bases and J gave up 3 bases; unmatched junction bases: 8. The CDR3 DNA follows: TGTGCCAGCAGCTCGCCACAGGGGGTGGGCTACGAGCAGTACTTC. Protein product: CASSSPQGVGYEQYF.

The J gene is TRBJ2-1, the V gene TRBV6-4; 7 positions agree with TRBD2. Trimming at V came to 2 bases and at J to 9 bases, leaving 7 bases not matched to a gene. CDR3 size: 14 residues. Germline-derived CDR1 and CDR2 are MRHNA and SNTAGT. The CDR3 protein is CASSDESGAGEQFF. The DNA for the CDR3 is TGTGCCAGCAGTGACGAGAGCGGGGCTGGTGAGCAGTTCTTC.

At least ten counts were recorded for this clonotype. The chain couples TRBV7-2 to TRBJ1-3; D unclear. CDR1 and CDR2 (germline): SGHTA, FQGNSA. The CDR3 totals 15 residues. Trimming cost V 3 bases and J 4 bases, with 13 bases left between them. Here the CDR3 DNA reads TGTGCCAGCAGCTTCTCCAGAGGGCCCGGAAACACCATATATTTT. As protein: CASSFSRGPGNTIYF.

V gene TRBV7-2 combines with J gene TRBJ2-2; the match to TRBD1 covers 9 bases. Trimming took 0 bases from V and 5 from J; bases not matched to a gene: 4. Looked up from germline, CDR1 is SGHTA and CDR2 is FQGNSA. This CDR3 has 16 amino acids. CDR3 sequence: CASSLALGQGTGELFF. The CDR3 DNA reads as TGTGCCAGCAGCTTAGCGCTCGGACAGGGGACCGGGGAGCTGTTTTTT. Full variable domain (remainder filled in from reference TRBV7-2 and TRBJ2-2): GAGVSQSPSNKVTEKGKDVELRCDPISGHTALYWYRQSLGQGLEFLIYFQGNSAPDKSGLPSDRFSAERTGGSVSTLTIQRTQQEDSAVYLCASSLALGQGTGELFFGEGSRLTVL.

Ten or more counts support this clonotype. CDR3 DNA sequence: TGTGCCACCCACAGGGTAGCGGGGCCGGGGACCCAGTACTTC. Protein product: CATHRVAGPGTQYF. This chain uses TRBV6-1 with TRBJ2-5, with 8 nucleotides matching TRBD2. The trim removed 10 bases at V and 7 bases at J, leaving 14 bases unmatched. CDR3 length: 14 amino acids. Germline CDR1 MNHNS, CDR2 SASEGT.

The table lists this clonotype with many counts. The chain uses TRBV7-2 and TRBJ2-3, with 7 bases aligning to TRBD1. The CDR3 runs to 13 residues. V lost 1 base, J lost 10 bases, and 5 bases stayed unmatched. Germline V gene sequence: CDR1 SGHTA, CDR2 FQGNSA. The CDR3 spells CASSLGGQPSQYF. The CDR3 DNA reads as TGTGCCAGCAGCTTAGGGGGACAGCCCTCGCAGTATTTT.

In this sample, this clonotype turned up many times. The CDR3 is CASSLNGGFGRWEQFF. In DNA, the CDR3 is TGTGCCAGCAGCTTAAATGGCGGTTTTGGTCGATGGGAGCAGTTCTTC. This chain connects TRBV7-2 to TRBJ2-1; D ambiguous. CDR1 and CDR2 from the germline V gene are SGHTA and FQGNSA. Between the trimmed V and J ends, which lost 2 bases and 10 bases, there was a span of 21 bases. This CDR3 comprises 16 residues.

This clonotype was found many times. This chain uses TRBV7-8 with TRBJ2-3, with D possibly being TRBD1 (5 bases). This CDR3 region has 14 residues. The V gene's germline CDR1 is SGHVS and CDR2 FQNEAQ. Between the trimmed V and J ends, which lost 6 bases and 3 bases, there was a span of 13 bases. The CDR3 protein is CASSQARVTDTQYF. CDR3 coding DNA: TGTGCCAGCAGTCAGGCCAGGGTTACAGATACGCAGTATTTT.

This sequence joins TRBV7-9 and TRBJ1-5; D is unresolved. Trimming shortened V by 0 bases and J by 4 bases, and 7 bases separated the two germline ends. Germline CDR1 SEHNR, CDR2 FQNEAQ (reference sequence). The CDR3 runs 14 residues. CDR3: CASSLAARNQPQHF. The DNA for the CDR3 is TGTGCCAGCAGCTTAGCGGCCAGAAATCAGCCCCAGCATTTT. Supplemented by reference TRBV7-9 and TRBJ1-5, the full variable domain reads DTGVSQNPRHKITKRGQNVTFRCDPISEHNRLYWYRQTLGQGPEFLTYFQNEAQLEKSRLLSDRFSAERPKGSFSTLEIQRTEQGDSAMYLCASSLAARNQPQHFGDGTRLSIL.

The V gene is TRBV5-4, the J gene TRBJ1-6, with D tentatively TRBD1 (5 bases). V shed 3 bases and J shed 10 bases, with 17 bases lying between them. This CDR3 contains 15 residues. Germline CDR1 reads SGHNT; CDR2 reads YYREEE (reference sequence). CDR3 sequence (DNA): TGTGCCAGCAGCTCTAGACAGCTTAATTCGTCACCCCTCCACTTT. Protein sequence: CASSSRQLNSSPLHF.

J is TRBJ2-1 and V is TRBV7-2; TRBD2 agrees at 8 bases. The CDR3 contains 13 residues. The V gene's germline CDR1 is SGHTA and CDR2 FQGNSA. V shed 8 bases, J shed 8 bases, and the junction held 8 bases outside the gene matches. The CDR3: CASRRGGGDEQFF. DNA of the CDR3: TGTGCCAGCCGCCGGGGGGGGGGCGATGAGCAGTTCTTC.

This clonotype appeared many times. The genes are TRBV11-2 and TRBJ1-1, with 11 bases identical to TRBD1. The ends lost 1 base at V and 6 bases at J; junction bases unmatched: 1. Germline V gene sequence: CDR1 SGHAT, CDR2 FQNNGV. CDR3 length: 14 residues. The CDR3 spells CASSLGTGGSEAFF. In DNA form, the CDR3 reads TGTGCCAGCAGCTTAGGGACAGGGGGCTCTGAAGCTTTCTTT.

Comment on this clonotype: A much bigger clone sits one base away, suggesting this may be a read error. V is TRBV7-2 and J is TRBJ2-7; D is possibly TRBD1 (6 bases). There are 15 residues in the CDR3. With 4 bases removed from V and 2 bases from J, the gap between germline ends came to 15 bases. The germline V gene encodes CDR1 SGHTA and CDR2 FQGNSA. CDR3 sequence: CASSYLTGTPYEQYF. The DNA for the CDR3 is TGTGCCAGCAGCTACCTGACCGGGACACCCTACGAGCAGTACTTC.

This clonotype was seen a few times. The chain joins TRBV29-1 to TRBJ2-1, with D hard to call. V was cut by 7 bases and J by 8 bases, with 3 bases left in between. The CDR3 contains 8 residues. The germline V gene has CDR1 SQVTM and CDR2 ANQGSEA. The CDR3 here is CSADEQFF. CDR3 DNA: TGCAGCGCCGATGAGCAGTTCTTC.

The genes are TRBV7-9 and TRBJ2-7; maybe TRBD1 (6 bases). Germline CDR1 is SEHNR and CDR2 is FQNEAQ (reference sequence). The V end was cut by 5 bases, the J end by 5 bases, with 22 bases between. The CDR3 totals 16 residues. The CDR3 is CASSRRQGRFAHEQYF. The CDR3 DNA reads TGTGCCAGCAGCCGTAGGCAGGGGCGGTTTGCACACGAGCAGTACTTC.

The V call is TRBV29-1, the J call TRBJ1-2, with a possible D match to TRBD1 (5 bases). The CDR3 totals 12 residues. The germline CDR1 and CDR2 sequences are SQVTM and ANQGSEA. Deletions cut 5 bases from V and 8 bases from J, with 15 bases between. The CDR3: CSVIPQGPGYTF. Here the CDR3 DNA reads TGCAGCGTTATTCCCCAGGGACCGGGCTACACCTTC.

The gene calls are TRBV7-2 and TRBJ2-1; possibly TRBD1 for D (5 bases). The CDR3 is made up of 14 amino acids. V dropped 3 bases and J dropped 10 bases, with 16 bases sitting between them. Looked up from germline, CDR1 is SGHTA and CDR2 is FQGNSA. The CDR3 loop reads CASSLITGSIEQFF. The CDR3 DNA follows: TGTGCCAGCAGCTTGATCACAGGTTCCATCGAGCAGTTCTTC.

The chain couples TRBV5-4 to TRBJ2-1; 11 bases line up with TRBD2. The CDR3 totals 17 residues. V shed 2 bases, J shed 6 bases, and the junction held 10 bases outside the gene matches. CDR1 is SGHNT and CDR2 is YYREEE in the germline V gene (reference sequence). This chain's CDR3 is CASSLRLAGGVINEQFF. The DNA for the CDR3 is TGTGCCAGCAGCTTAAGATTAGCGGGGGGGGTTATCAATGAGCAGTTCTTC.